A single T cell receptor (beta chain) is shown here with its context. This clonotype appeared many times. Its antigen is still unknown. The sample holds no much larger clone one base away, and base qualities are not on file. The record originates from a study of regulatory T cells in long-lasting Graves disease (dated by TCRdb to 2020 to 2023). In terms of the full investigation: Newly diagnosed Graves' disease patients had taken antithyroid drugs for less than 3 months. Peripheral blood TCR sequencing and RNA sequencing compared persistent Graves' disease patients with newly diagnosed Graves' disease patients. A total of around 35 samples underwent TCR sequencing: around 13 from persistent and some 20 from newly diagnosed Graves' disease patients. The study was registered as a clinical trial and conducted in China.

The junction carries 9 bases between V and J, which are trimmed by 2 bases and 2 bases respectively. There are 15 amino acids in the CDR3, from cysteine to phenylalanine inclusive. Only CDR3 DNA remains: 45 bases, in frame from the first base. From the germline V gene, CDR1 is MGHRA and CDR2 is YSYEKL. Preparation of the library involved multiplex PCR. Reads for this sample came from an Illumina HiSeq 4000. TCR beta libraries were built with iRepertoire HTBI primers and Arm-PCR amplification of CDR3 regions. Before sequencing, the PCR products underwent gel purification. As for how the authors treated the data: Gene usage analysis of CDR3 amino acid clonotypes used the roughly 60 TRBV and around 13 TRBJ segments found across samples. COPE and FqMerger were used to merge filtered high-quality paired reads into contigs. Contigs were aligned with BLAST to IMGT TRBV, TRBD and TRBJ reference genes, and CDR3 was defined per IMGT. Highly expanded clones were defined as clonotypes with a frequency above 0.1%. Shannon entropy served as the measure of repertoire diversity, while the Gini coefficient captured V-J evenness. A clonotype was considered public if more than one individual shared it. TCRdb itself trimmed the public reads at Q25 with fastp, ran MiXCR and retained productive beta chains. Each entry merges the rows of one CDR3 protein and shows their most common DNA and genes. The V and J calls were determined by TCRdb, not by the authors. The sample data list around 250,000 distinct CDR3 sequences, and more than 15% of these were observed just once. The top ten hold roughly 15% of the sample.

Broader findings and caveats from the paper: Patients with persistent disease shared more public clonotypes (fewer than 3,000) than newly diagnosed patients did (around 980). The small sample size was acknowledged by the authors as a limitation that may reduce accuracy. TRBV28, TRBJ1-2 and TRBJ2-5 were preferentially used in persistent disease, while TRBV20-1 and TRBJ2-1 were favored in newly diagnosed disease. Persistent Graves' disease patients showed lower TCR Shannon entropy and fewer highly expanded clones than newly diagnosed patients, suggesting clonal expansion. Only peripheral blood was studied, because thyroid tissue, the primary lesion, was inaccessible. Sequencing and analysis were limited to the TCR beta chain.

Reading the label with the study, this specimen's time point is: newly diagnosed GD, antithyroid drugs for less than 3 months. RNA was extracted from PBMCs in TRIzol for both TCR sequencing and RNA sequencing. The diagnosis of Graves' disease followed American Thyroid Association guidelines. Recruitment of patients was carried out at an endocrinology department in Xi'an, China. Each patient gave approximately 9.7 milliliters of peripheral blood, collected in an EDTA anticoagulant tube. Ficoll Paque Plus density gradient separation was used to isolate PBMCs, and no further T cell sorting was performed. An Agilent 2100 Bioanalyzer and agarose gel were used to check RNA quality, while a NanoDrop 2000 measured RNA concentration. The same sample was also studied in work on T cells in Graves' hyperthyroidism and ophthalmopathy. In that second paper, the authors write: A patient counted as having stable Graves' hyperthyroidism if no progression to ophthalmopathy occurred over 18 months of follow-up. The hyperthyroidism patients were between 18 and 65 years old and newly diagnosed, with a disease duration of less than 2 months. Exclusion was applied to patients with uncontrolled infections, other autoimmune diseases, pregnancy or lactation. Diagnoses were based on clinical symptoms, serum thyroxine and TRAb, thyroid ultrasound and orbital computed tomography. For the first round of RT-PCR on the TCR CDR3, the HTBI primer set was used together with the Qiagen OneStep RT-PCR kit. Most expanded thyroid clonotypes (frequency above 0.001) were also detected in blood, a finding suggesting that blood repertoires may reflect thyroid immune responses. Ophthalmopathy was separated from stable hyperthyroidism by a 13 V-J signature model, with 85% to 90% sensitivity and about 81% specificity obtained in cross-validation and 80%/75% obtained in testing. In validation, progression to ophthalmopathy was predicted by the model with 70.59% sensitivity and 72.22% specificity, a median of roughly 6 months before onset. TCR V-J signatures able to tell the groups apart were searched for in a discovery cohort of about a hundred patients, of whom around 42 had Graves' ophthalmopathy and 55 to 65 had stable Graves' hyperthyroidism. An independent validation cohort of under 20 hyperthyroidism patients and over 15 patients who later progressed to ophthalmopathy tested prospective prediction of ophthalmopathy. The roughly 100 discovery patients were randomly split 7:3 into training and test sets. In more than five Graves' hyperthyroidism patients, the study also compared T-cell repertoires from thyroid tissue with T-cell repertoires from blood. After sampling, hyperthyroidism patients received methimazole starting at 30 mg daily, and ophthalmopathy patients received high-dose intravenous methylprednisolone. Libraries were constructed in a second round of multiplex PCR, after which size selection and purification were performed. Libraries were sequenced paired-end with 100 bp reads on an Illumina HiSeq2000. SOAPnuke was used to process the raw data, removing reads that contained adapters or uncalled bases, had a mean Phred below 15, or lacked an exact match to the constant primer or identifier. High-quality paired reads were merged using COPE v1.2.5, and each unique nucleotide sequence was defined as a clonotype. MiTCR v1.1 was used to align the clonotypes against IMGT TRBV, TRBD and TRBJ reference segments. The analysis included only V-J combinations with a frequency above 0.0001, which together covered 98% to 99.2% of the repertoires. A TCS score was defined as the ratio between F50 (clonal expansion) and ExV (chaos), using BLOSUM62-based TCRdist between CDR3 peptides within each V-J. Welch's t-statistics and random forest reduced around 510 V-J features to about 13, which were used in a naive Bayes classifier (R e1071). Sample size was not statistically predetermined, and blinding of investigators to group allocation was not performed. The paper describes TCR Vbeta CDR3 sequencing of 130 to 150 peripheral blood samples, made up of some 40 ophthalmopathy patients, roughly 75 hyperthyroidism patients and about 17 progressor patients.

Sequences were derived from peripheral blood mononuclear cells (PBMCs), sampled at new diagnosis, from a patient treated with antithyroid drugs. This TCR was sampled from a woman younger than 45 with Graves disease. Donor details come from another sample of the same person, matched by shared clones. The chain is made from TRBV4-1 and TRBJ2-2; the D gene could be TRBD1 or TRBD2, each one agreeing over 5 bases. The sequenced DNA is TGCGCCAGCAGCCAAAGGGGAGCCAACACCGGGGAGCTGTTTTTT. Its protein product is CASSQRGANTGELFF.